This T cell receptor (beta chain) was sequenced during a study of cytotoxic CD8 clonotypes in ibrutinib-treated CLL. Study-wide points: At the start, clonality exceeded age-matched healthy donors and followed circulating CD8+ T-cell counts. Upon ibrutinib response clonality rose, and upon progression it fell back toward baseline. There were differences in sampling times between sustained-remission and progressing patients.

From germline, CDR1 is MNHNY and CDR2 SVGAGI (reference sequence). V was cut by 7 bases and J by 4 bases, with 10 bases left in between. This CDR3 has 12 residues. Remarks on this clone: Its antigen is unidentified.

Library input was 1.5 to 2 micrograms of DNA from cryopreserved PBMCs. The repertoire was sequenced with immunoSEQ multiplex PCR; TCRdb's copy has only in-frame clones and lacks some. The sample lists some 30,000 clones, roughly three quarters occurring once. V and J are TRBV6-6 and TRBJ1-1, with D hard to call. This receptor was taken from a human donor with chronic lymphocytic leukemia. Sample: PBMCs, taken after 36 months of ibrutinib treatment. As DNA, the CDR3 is TGTGCCAGCACCCCCGAGGGCACTGAAGCTTTCTTT. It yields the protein CASTPEGTEAFF.